This is a list of T cell receptor beta chains from one sample in a study of T cells in tumors after PD-1 blockade. Generated by immunoSEQ multiplex PCR, the TCRdb table keeps only in-frame clones and is missing some. This sample has approximately 35,000 clones; roughly 78% occur once, and the top ten carry over 30%. The sample in question was PBMCs, obtained before anti-PD-1 treatment. Receptors originate from a human donor with basal cell carcinoma. Both conserved end residues are part of each CDR3. Fields, in order: clone size, V gene, D gene, CDR3 length, J gene, CDR3 protein, CDR3 DNA. D genes are given only for firm matches. Size is stated for part of the rows, as once, few or many counts, or as a class when the clone is expanded.

-	TRBV19	-	15	TRBJ1-5	CASSTGGKGNQPQHF	TGTGCCAGTAGTACGGGGGGAAAGGGCAATCAGCCCCAGCATTTT
-	TRBV5-8	-	15	TRBJ2-6	CASSLESSGANVLTF	TGTGCCAGCAGCTTGGAGAGCTCTGGGGCCAACGTCCTGACTTTC
-	TRBV29-1	-	14	TRBJ1-1	CSVTGSGTNTEAFF	TGCAGCGTAACAGGGTCGGGAACGAACACTGAAGCTTTCTTT
-	TRBV30	-	12	TRBJ1-2	CAWSGGGYGYTF	TGTGCCTGGAGTGGGGGGGGCTATGGCTACACCTTC
once	TRBV6-5	TRBD1	14	TRBJ1-6	CASSGGQGASPLHF	TGTGCCAGCAGCGGGGGACAGGGGGCGTCACCCCTCCACTTT
-	TRBV6-5	TRBD1	13	TRBJ2-1	CASGYRGLNEQFF	TGTGCCAGCGGATACAGGGGGCTCAATGAGCAGTTCTTC
-	TRBV6-5	-	16	TRBJ2-1	CASSYSQQGRGNEQFF	TGTGCCAGCAGTTACTCGCAACAGGGTCGAGGGAATGAGCAGTTCTTC
few	TRBV9	TRBD2	15	TRBJ2-5	CASSVAGGKQETQYF	TGTGCCAGCAGCGTTGCGGGAGGAAAGCAAGAGACCCAGTACTTC
-	TRBV28	TRBD1	16	TRBJ1-6	CASSSDRGNYNSPLHF	TGTGCCAGCAGTTCCGACAGGGGAAACTATAATTCACCCCTCCACTTT
once	TRBV6-1	TRBD1	16	TRBJ1-1	CASSEGPGGGDTEAFF	TGTGCCAGCAGTGAAGGCCCAGGAGGGGGCGACACTGAAGCTTTCTTT
-	TRBV14	TRBD1	17	TRBJ1-5	CASSQTGGSSLRQPQHF	TGTGCCAGCAGCCAGACAGGGGGGAGCTCCCTCCGTCAGCCCCAGCATTTT
-	TRBV3-1/TRBV3-2	-	15	TRBJ1-2	CASSQVYQGLYGYTF	TGTGCCAGCAGCCAAGTCTACCAGGGGCTTTATGGCTACACCTTC
-	TRBV5-1	TRBD2	15	TRBJ2-7	CASSFGGLAGNEQYF	TGCGCCAGCAGCTTCGGCGGTCTAGCGGGGAACGAGCAGTACTTC
-	TRBV7-9	-	14	TRBJ2-5	CASSLTAYQETQYF	TGTGCCAGCAGCTTAACGGCGTACCAAGAGACCCAGTACTTC
-	TRBV9	TRBD2	16	TRBJ2-5	CASSARLAGGLETQYF	TGTGCCAGCAGCGCACGACTAGCGGGAGGTTTGGAGACCCAGTACTTC
-	TRBV10-2	-	12	TRBJ1-1	CASSEVLTEAFF	TGCGCCAGCAGTGAAGTCCTCACTGAAGCTTTCTTT
-	TRBV6-5	-	14	TRBJ2-7	CASSYSGRGNEQYF	TGTGCCAGCAGTTACTCGGGGAGGGGGAACGAGCAGTACTTC
-	TRBV14	-	14	TRBJ2-7	CASSQEGPIYEQYF	TGTGCCAGCAGCCAAGAAGGGCCAATCTACGAGCAGTACTTC
once	TRBV7-2	TRBD1	14	TRBJ1-2	CASSLAGQDYGYTF	TGTGCCAGCAGCTTAGCTGGACAGGACTATGGCTACACCTTC
-	TRBV15	-	12	TRBJ2-3	CATSRDTHTQYF	TGTGCCACCAGCAGAGACACCCATACGCAGTATTTT
once	TRBV5-8	-	13	TRBJ2-5	CASSLGGSETQYF	TGTGCCAGCAGCTTGGGAGGCTCTGAGACCCAGTACTTC
-	TRBV6-5	TRBD1	15	TRBJ1-2	CASSYRGQGAEGYTF	TGTGCCAGCAGTTACAGGGGACAGGGGGCGGAGGGCTACACCTTC
few	TRBV4-2	-	18	TRBJ2-1	CASSQKTPVGGDYNEQFF	TGTGCCAGCAGCCAAAAAACCCCCGTCGGAGGAGACTACAATGAGCAGTTCTTC
-	TRBV20-1	-	11	TRBJ1-2	CSATGYEGYTF	TGCAGTGCTACTGGTTATGAAGGCTACACCTTC
-	TRBV14	-	13	TRBJ2-5	CASSRQYRETQYF	TGTGCCAGCAGCCGACAGTATAGGGAGACCCAGTACTTC
-	TRBV27	TRBD1	20	TRBJ2-3	CASSFALTRQGIASTDTQYF	TGTGCCAGCAGTTTCGCCCTTACCCGACAGGGGATCGCGAGCACAGATACGCAGTATTTT
once	TRBV19	-	15	TRBJ2-1	CASSIKSPTRNEQFF	TGTGCCAGTAGTATAAAGAGCCCAACCCGCAATGAGCAGTTCTTC
few	TRBV7-2	-	13	TRBJ2-1	CASSLASDNEQFF	TGTGCCAGCAGCTTAGCCTCGGACAATGAGCAGTTCTTC
-	TRBV7-2	TRBD2	15	TRBJ2-1	CASSLEASGRFEQFF	TGTGCCAGCAGCTTAGAGGCTAGCGGGAGATTTGAGCAGTTCTTC
-	TRBV7-2	TRBD1	14	TRBJ1-1	CASSATGANTEAFF	TGTGCCAGCAGCGCGACAGGGGCAAACACTGAAGCTTTCTTT
medium-sized	TRBV28	-	15	TRBJ1-1	CASSLRQTGNTEAFF	TGTGCCAGCAGCCTCCGACAGACGGGAAACACTGAAGCTTTCTTT
-	TRBV2	-	16	TRBJ1-2	CASSGNMAGVNYGYTF	TGTGCCAGCAGCGGAAATATGGCCGGGGTCAACTATGGCTACACCTTC
-	TRBV6-2/TRBV6-3	-	15	TRBJ2-1	CASSYFSVSYNEQFF	TGTGCCAGCAGTTACTTTAGCGTTTCCTACAATGAGCAGTTCTTC
-	TRBV7-8	-	11	TRBJ2-5	CASSPRETQYF	TGTGCCAGCAGCCCAAGGGAGACCCAGTACTTC
-	TRBV5-5	TRBD2	20	TRBJ2-5	CASSLIAGTSGGQYQETQYF	TGTGCCAGCAGCTTAATAGCCGGGACTAGCGGGGGCCAGTACCAAGAGACCCAGTACTTC
-	TRBV4-3	-	14	TRBJ1-2	CASSQGGLGGSYTF	TGCGCCAGCAGCCAAGGCGGCCTAGGGGGGAGCTACACCTTC
-	TRBV2	-	15	TRBJ2-2	CASSPHSLRAGELFF	TGTGCCAGCAGTCCTCACTCTCTCCGTGCCGGGGAGCTGTTTTTT
-	TRBV6-2/TRBV6-3	-	16	TRBJ1-6	CASSTPTATVNSPLHF	TGTGCCAGCAGTACCCCAACGGCCACAGTTAATTCACCCCTCCACTTT
-	TRBV28	TRBD2	15	TRBJ2-2	CASSLAGAHTGELFF	TGTGCCAGCAGCCTAGCGGGAGCGCACACCGGGGAGCTGTTTTTT
-	TRBV7-8	TRBD2	17	TRBJ2-2	CASSFLSGGANTGELFF	TGTGCCAGCAGCTTCCTCAGCGGGGGGGCCAACACCGGGGAGCTGTTTTTT
-	TRBV9	TRBD2	16	TRBJ2-1	CASSVVPAGGLNEQFF	TGTGCCAGCAGCGTAGTTCCAGCGGGGGGGCTAAATGAGCAGTTCTTC
-	TRBV30	TRBD1	14	TRBJ1-2	CAWTQGQGLDGYTF	TGTGCCTGGACCCAGGGACAGGGATTAGATGGCTACACCTTC
few	TRBV7-9	-	15	TRBJ1-3	CASSPNRDSGNTIYF	TGTGCCAGCAGCCCGAACAGGGACTCTGGAAACACCATATATTTT
few	TRBV30	TRBD1	13	TRBJ1-2	CAWSTHQGGGYTF	TGTGCCTGGAGTACACACCAGGGGGGTGGCTACACCTTC
-	TRBV28	-	13	TRBJ2-2	CASSSPDTGELFF	TGTGCCAGCAGCAGCCCAGACACCGGGGAGCTGTTTTTT
-	TRBV30	-	14	TRBJ1-1	CAWSPRVRNTEAFF	TGTGCCTGGAGCCCGCGGGTGAGAAACACTGAAGCTTTCTTT
-	TRBV9	TRBD2	18	TRBJ2-3	CASSVGLAGGTSTDTQYF	TGTGCCAGCAGCGTAGGACTAGCGGGGGGCACTAGCACAGATACGCAGTATTTT
-	TRBV7-9	-	14	TRBJ1-1	CASSLPGGNTEAFF	TGTGCCAGCAGCCTTCCGGGGGGTAACACTGAAGCTTTCTTT
-	TRBV30	-	14	TRBJ1-3	CAWMEGLSGNTIYF	TGTGCCTGGATGGAGGGGTTATCTGGAAACACCATATATTTT
-	TRBV30	TRBD1	14	TRBJ2-7	CAWRQQGGGGEQYF	TGTGCCTGGAGACAACAGGGGGGTGGTGGCGAGCAGTACTTC
many	TRBV28	-	13	TRBJ1-5	CASRRGRIQPQHF	TGTGCCAGCAGGCGAGGGAGGATCCAGCCCCAGCATTTT
-	TRBV2	-	15	TRBJ2-2	CASRGTTANTGELFF	TGTGCCAGCAGGGGGACAACTGCGAACACCGGGGAGCTGTTTTTT
-	TRBV27	-	16	TRBJ2-3	CASSFIPTPLTDTQYF	TGTGCCAGCAGTTTCATACCTACCCCCCTCACAGATACGCAGTATTTT
-	TRBV14	-	16	TRBJ1-3	CASSIRQSSSGNTIYF	TGTGCCAGCAGCATACGACAGTCGAGCTCTGGAAACACCATATATTTT
few	TRBV6-2/TRBV6-3	-	14	TRBJ2-1	CASSYGIRAHEQFF	TGTGCCAGCAGTTACGGGATAAGGGCGCATGAGCAGTTCTTC
-	TRBV28	TRBD2	15	TRBJ2-1	CASRSGTSGSDEQFF	TGTGCCAGCAGATCCGGGACTAGCGGGAGCGATGAGCAGTTCTTC
-	TRBV19	-	14	TRBJ1-3	CASITQGTGNTIYF	TGTGCCAGTATCACTCAGGGGACTGGAAACACCATATATTTT
-	TRBV12-5	-	14	TRBJ2-1	CASGLRSGRSEQFF	TGTGCTAGTGGTTTGCGCTCAGGGAGGAGTGAGCAGTTCTTC